Listed below are T cell receptor beta chains from one sample, sequenced in a study of blood T cell repertoires in COVID-19. Method: immunoSEQ multiplex PCR; TCRdb's copy keeps in-frame clones and lacks some. This table holds 100,000 to 150,000 clones, around 87% found once. The sequencing sample was made of peripheral blood. These receptors all come from a man aged 50-60 years with active COVID-19. CDR3s include the opening cysteine and the closing phenylalanine or tryptophan. A D gene is named only where the DNA matches it firmly. Size is omitted from some rows. Given values are once, few, many or a class for expanded clones.

V	size	D	J	DNA	CDR3
TRBV6-5	-	TRBD2	TRBJ2-1	TGTGCCAGCATCAACACGGGGGGTAGTGAGCAGTTCTTC	CASINTGGSEQFF
TRBV30	-	-	TRBJ1-3	TGTGCCTGGAGACGAGTGGAGGGGCCCATATATTTT	CAWRRVEGPIYF
TRBV29-1	once	TRBD2	TRBJ2-1	TGCAGCGTTCCCGGCAGAGCGGGGGGCCCTAATGAGCAGTTCTTC	CSVPGRAGGPNEQFF
TRBV11-2	-	-	TRBJ2-5	TGTGCCAGCAGCTTAGGGGCCGCAGGGACCCAGTACTTC	CASSLGAAGTQYF
TRBV5-6	-	TRBD1	TRBJ1-4	TGTGCCAGCAGCCATTACTTACAGGGGACCTTGGGACTGTTTTTT	CASSHYLQGTLGLFF
TRBV2	-	-	TRBJ2-5	TGTGCCAGCGGTGCGTTCCAAGAGACCCAGTACTTC	CASGAFQETQYF
TRBV11-2	once	-	TRBJ1-3	TGTGCCAGCACCCCTTCGGGGATATCCTCTGGAAACACCATATATTTT	CASTPSGISSGNTIYF
TRBV7-9	-	-	TRBJ2-1	TGTGCCAGCAGCTTAAAGGGGCGCCCCCCTGAGCAGTTCTTC	CASSLKGRPPEQFF
TRBV3-1/TRBV3-2	-	-	TRBJ1-4	TGTGCCAGCAGCCAAGACGGGTTAACTAATGAAAAACTGTTTTTT	CASSQDGLTNEKLFF
TRBV4-3	-	TRBD1	TRBJ1-2	TGCGCCAGCAGCCAACGGGACAGCTATGGCTACACCTTC	CASSQRDSYGYTF
TRBV7-3	-	-	TRBJ1-1	TGTGCCAGCAGCCCTGGGAGACAACTCATGAACACTGAAGCTTTCTTT	CASSPGRQLMNTEAFF
TRBV4-3	-	-	TRBJ2-7	TGCGCCAGCAGCCAAGGACGCGGGCAGTTACAATCCGGCGAGCAGTACTTC	CASSQGRGQLQSGEQYF
TRBV19	few	-	TRBJ1-2	TGTGCCACCTTCCAGCCGGGAAGAAACTATGGCTACACCTTC	CATFQPGRNYGYTF
TRBV5-1	-	-	TRBJ2-5	TGCGCCAGCAGCGGGAGCGGGTCCTGGACAGAGACCCAGTACTTC	CASSGSGSWTETQYF
TRBV10-3	-	TRBD1	TRBJ1-2	TGTGCCATCAGTGTGGAGGACAGGTGGAACTATGGCTACACCTTC	CAISVEDRWNYGYTF
TRBV4-2	-	TRBD2	TRBJ2-1	TGTGCCAGCAGCCAAGCTGCTAGCGGGGGGGTTTGGAATGAGCAGTTCTTC	CASSQAASGGVWNEQFF
TRBV10-3	-	TRBD2	TRBJ2-1	TGTGCCATCAGCGGCTCGGGGGGGCCATACAATGAGCAGTTCTTC	CAISGSGGPYNEQFF
TRBV18	-	-	TRBJ2-1	TGTGCCAGCTCATCAACCGGGACAATGGCCCCCAATGAGCAGTTCTTC	CASSSTGTMAPNEQFF
TRBV9	-	TRBD1	TRBJ1-2	TGTGCCAGCAGCGTAGCGGGCAGGGGGAACTATGGCTACACCTTC	CASSVAGRGNYGYTF
TRBV6-5	-	TRBD2	TRBJ2-1	TGTGCCAGCAGCCTTACTAGCGGGGGGGCGTATGAGCAGTTCTTC	CASSLTSGGAYEQFF
TRBV3-1/TRBV3-2	once	-	TRBJ1-1	TGTGCCAGCAGCCAAGCGTGGCAGGGCAAAGCTTTCTTT	CASSQAWQGKAFF